This TCR beta chain emerged from a study of glioma-infiltrating T cells after dendritic cell vaccination. About the study: The vaccine used monocyte-derived dendritic cells pulsed overnight with autologous tumor lysate. Patients received three intradermal dendritic cell vaccine injections at biweekly intervals.

Repertoires were generated with immunoSEQ multiplex PCR, while TCRdb's copy carries only in-frame clones and drops some. The sample carries 71,000 or so clones, 65% to 90% recorded once. V shed 5 bases and J 1 base; nucleotides not matched to a gene: 6. CDR3 length: 16 amino acids. Germline loops: CDR1 SGHTA, CDR2 FQGTGA. The chain recombines TRBV7-3 with TRBJ2-2; 8 bases are shared with TRBD2. The sample consisted of blood, taken before dendritic cell vaccination. The origin of this receptor is a human donor with glioblastoma. The CDR3 DNA is TGTGCCAGCAGCCTATCGGGGGGGCGGAACACCGGGGAGCTGTTTTTT. Encoded protein: CASSLSGGRNTGELFF.